The rows below give T cell receptor beta chains drawn from one sample of a study of PD-1 blockade in classical Hodgkin lymphoma. Data came from immunoSEQ multiplex PCR; TCRdb stores just in-frame clones and leaves some out. The repertoire consists of about 110,000 clones, with roughly 87% occurring once and the leading ten covering about 20%. The sample was peripheral blood mononuclear cells (PBMCs), taken before the second cycle of nivolumab. These TCRs come from a human donor with classical Hodgkin lymphoma. Both conserved end residues are part of each CDR3. The D gene is left open where the match is weak. Expanded clones are given a class, and other clones once, few, many or no size at all.

J: TRBJ1-2
V: TRBV28
D: TRBD1
size: -
length: 13
DNA: TGTGCCAGCAGCCGACAGGGGGCGGGTGGCTACACCTTC
CDR3: CASSRQGAGGYTF

J: TRBJ2-1
V: TRBV29-1
D: -
size: few
length: 12
DNA: TGCAGCGTGCCGCTGACGGTCGATGAGCAGTTCTTC
CDR3: CSVPLTVDEQFF

J: TRBJ2-7
V: TRBV7-2
D: TRBD1
size: once
length: 15
DNA: TGTGCCAGCAGCTTAGAGAACAGGGGGCTCTACGAGCAGTACTTC
CDR3: CASSLENRGLYEQYF

J: TRBJ2-3
V: TRBV28
D: TRBD2
size: -
length: 13
DNA: TGTGCCAGCAGTTTTGTTCGGACTAGAGCAAAGGGTTTT
CDR3: CASSFVRTRAKGF

J: TRBJ2-1
V: TRBV27
D: TRBD2
size: -
length: 15
DNA: TGTGCCAGCAGTGGCCCCCCGATAGGACTAGCGGAAAAGTTCTTC
CDR3: CASSGPPIGLAEKFF

J: TRBJ2-7
V: TRBV10-1
D: -
size: -
length: 13
DNA: TGCGCCAGCGGGGACGCCCGTCGCGACGAGCAGTACTTC
CDR3: CASGDARRDEQYF

J: TRBJ2-1
V: TRBV25-1
D: TRBD2
size: -
length: 18
DNA: TGTGCCAGCAGTCTTCTGGATTCACAGCGGGAGGGCCCCAATGAGCAGTTCTTC
CDR3: CASSLLDSQREGPNEQFF

J: TRBJ1-4
V: TRBV14
D: TRBD1
size: -
length: 18
DNA: TGTGCCAGCAGCCAAGGACCGGGACAGGGAATTCCTAATGAAAAACTGTTTTTT
CDR3: CASSQGPGQGIPNEKLFF

J: TRBJ1-2
V: TRBV6-5
D: -
size: -
length: 14
DNA: TGTGCCAGCAGTACGACAGAAAGTCGCTATGGCTACACCTTC
CDR3: CASSTTESRYGYTF

J: TRBJ1-5
V: TRBV6-1
D: -
size: -
length: 15
DNA: TGTGCCAGCAGCGGATTCGGGGGTAGCAATCAGCCCCAGCATTTT
CDR3: CASSGFGGSNQPQHF

J: TRBJ2-1
V: TRBV5-4
D: TRBD2
size: -
length: 17
DNA: TGTGCCAGCAGCTTGAGGCTAGCGGGACCCTCCTACAATGAGCAGTTCTTC
CDR3: CASSLRLAGPSYNEQFF

J: TRBJ1-1
V: TRBV10-2
D: -
size: -
length: 14
DNA: TGCGCCAGCAGTTTCTCAGGGGAGGGAACTGAAGCTTTCTTT
CDR3: CASSFSGEGTEAFF

J: TRBJ2-1
V: TRBV20-1
D: -
size: -
length: 11
DNA: TGCAGTGCCCGGTGGGTGGATGAGCAGTTCTTC
CDR3: CSARWVDEQFF

J: TRBJ1-2
V: TRBV6-5
D: -
size: -
length: 13
DNA: TGTGCCAGCAGTTACACCTCGAACTATGGCTACACCTTC
CDR3: CASSYTSNYGYTF

J: TRBJ1-3
V: TRBV7-9
D: -
size: -
length: 16
DNA: TGTGCCAGCAGCTTTCCCGGGACAACCTCTGGAAACACCATATATTTT
CDR3: CASSFPGTTSGNTIYF

J: TRBJ2-2
V: TRBV29-1
D: -
size: -
length: 13
DNA: TGCAGCGTGGGAGGGGGCTCCACCGGGGAGCTGTTTTTT
CDR3: CSVGGGSTGELFF

J: TRBJ2-7
V: TRBV2
D: TRBD1
size: -
length: 19
DNA: TGTGCCAGCAGTGAAATTAAGGGTGGTTTGGACAGGGGGCGCTACGAGCAGTACTTC
CDR3: CASSEIKGGLDRGRYEQYF

J: TRBJ1-5
V: TRBV5-5
D: -
size: -
length: 15
DNA: TGTGCCAGCAGCTTGGGGGCCAGCTACAATCAGCCCCAGCATTTT
CDR3: CASSLGASYNQPQHF

J: TRBJ2-7
V: TRBV6-1
D: -
size: -
length: 13
DNA: TGTGCCAGCGAAACAATCAGGGGAAACGAGCAGTACTTC
CDR3: CASETIRGNEQYF

J: TRBJ1-4
V: TRBV6-5
D: TRBD1
size: few
length: 15
DNA: TGTGCCAGCAGTTTCACCGGGACAGGAGGCGAAAAACTGTTTTTT
CDR3: CASSFTGTGGEKLFF

J: TRBJ1-2
V: TRBV2
D: -
size: -
length: 14
DNA: TGTGCCAGCAGAGATTACAGGGTATCCTATGGCTACACCTTC
CDR3: CASRDYRVSYGYTF

J: TRBJ2-6
V: TRBV18
D: TRBD1
size: -
length: 18
DNA: TGTGCCAGCTCACCCAGCACAGGGGGCAACTCTGGGGCCAACGTCCTGACTTTC
CDR3: CASSPSTGGNSGANVLTF

J: TRBJ2-1
V: TRBV5-8
D: -
size: -
length: 18
DNA: TGTGCCAGCAGCTTGGACCCGTCCTGGACCCCCTCCTACAATGAGCAGTTCTTC
CDR3: CASSLDPSWTPSYNEQFF

J: TRBJ1-4
V: TRBV19
D: -
size: -
length: 13
DNA: TGTGCCAGTTCCATAGGGCAAGATGAAAAACTGTTTTTT
CDR3: CASSIGQDEKLFF

J: TRBJ1-1
V: TRBV29-1
D: TRBD1
size: -
length: 13
DNA: TGCAGCGGCGACAGGGAGGCGAACACTGAAGCTTTCTTT
CDR3: CSGDREANTEAFF

J: TRBJ2-1
V: TRBV4-1
D: TRBD2
size: -
length: 14
DNA: TGCGCCAGCAGCCGCCCTAGCGGGAACAATGAGCAGTTCTTC
CDR3: CASSRPSGNNEQFF

J: TRBJ2-5
V: TRBV28
D: TRBD1
size: -
length: 14
DNA: TGTGCCAGCAGTATGGGGACAGATCAAGAGACCCAGTACTTC
CDR3: CASSMGTDQETQYF

J: TRBJ2-4
V: TRBV7-2
D: TRBD1
size: few
length: 13
DNA: TGTGCCAGCAGCTTAGGAAAACGGACAGGCCAGTACTTC
CDR3: CASSLGKRTGQYF

J: TRBJ1-1
V: TRBV14
D: -
size: once
length: 14
DNA: TGTGCCAGCAGCCAAGAGATCGGCCGCACTGAAGCTTTCTTT
CDR3: CASSQEIGRTEAFF

J: TRBJ2-1
V: TRBV6-6
D: TRBD1
size: once
length: 15
DNA: TGTGCCAGCAGTTACAGGGACAGGGAGTACAATGAGCAGTTCTTC
CDR3: CASSYRDREYNEQFF

J: TRBJ1-1
V: TRBV7-2
D: -
size: once
length: 16
DNA: TGTGCCAGCGGTAAGGGCAGGGCAACGGGTAAGCCTGAAGCTTTCTTT
CDR3: CASGKGRATGKPEAFF

J: TRBJ1-5
V: TRBV12-5
D: TRBD1
size: once
length: 16
DNA: TGTGCTAGTGGTCCAGACAAAACAGGGGGAAATCAGCCCCAGCATTTT
CDR3: CASGPDKTGGNQPQHF

J: TRBJ2-7
V: TRBV10-3
D: -
size: -
length: 12
DNA: TGTGCCATCAGTGAGCCAGGGACGCAGCAGTACTTC
CDR3: CAISEPGTQQYF

J: TRBJ2-6
V: TRBV4-3
D: -
size: -
length: 18
DNA: TGCGCCAGCAGCCAAGATGCAGCAGGCCCAGGTGGGGCCAACGTCCTGACTTTC
CDR3: CASSQDAAGPGGANVLTF

J: TRBJ1-1
V: TRBV10-3
D: TRBD1
size: -
length: 13
DNA: TGTGCCACCAAGACAGGGGCGGACACTGAAGCTTTCTTT
CDR3: CATKTGADTEAFF

J: TRBJ2-7
V: TRBV15
D: -
size: few
length: 15
DNA: TGTGCCACCAGCAGAGATCTTTATCTTGGGGACGAGCAGTACTTC
CDR3: CATSRDLYLGDEQYF

J: TRBJ2-2
V: TRBV14
D: -
size: -
length: 14
DNA: TGTGCCAGCAGCCAAGAGATCGGGACCGGGGAGCTGTTTTTT
CDR3: CASSQEIGTGELFF

J: TRBJ2-7
V: TRBV27
D: -
size: -
length: 12
DNA: TGTGCCAGCAGTTCAGTTGGGTACGAGCAGTACTTC
CDR3: CASSSVGYEQYF

J: TRBJ1-4
V: TRBV6-1
D: -
size: -
length: 16
DNA: TGTGCCAGCAGTGAATACGAGGGGCGGAATGGGGAAAAACTGTTTTTT
CDR3: CASSEYEGRNGEKLFF

J: TRBJ2-4
V: TRBV27
D: -
size: -
length: 15
DNA: TGTGCCAGCAGTCCGCGGGAAGGGCCCAAAAACATTCAGTACTTC
CDR3: CASSPREGPKNIQYF

J: TRBJ2-5
V: TRBV15
D: -
size: -
length: 16
DNA: TGTGCCACCAGCAGAGCCCCGTCGGGGTATCAAGAGACCCAGTACTTC
CDR3: CATSRAPSGYQETQYF

J: TRBJ1-4
V: TRBV10-3
D: -
size: -
length: 13
DNA: TGTGCCATCAGTGTACAGCTAAAAGAAAAACTGTTTTTT
CDR3: CAISVQLKEKLFF

J: TRBJ1-1
V: TRBV7-9
D: -
size: -
length: 16
DNA: TGTGCCAGCAGCCAAAGGGGGGAGGTTTTGAACACTGAAGCTTTCTTT
CDR3: CASSQRGEVLNTEAFF

J: TRBJ1-2
V: TRBV7-9
D: TRBD1
size: once
length: 16
DNA: TGTGCCAGCAGCCTCATCTTAGACAGGGACCACTATGGCTACACCTTC
CDR3: CASSLILDRDHYGYTF

J: TRBJ2-1
V: TRBV15
D: TRBD2
size: -
length: 17
DNA: TGTGCCACCAGCAGAGGGTTCGAACTAGCGGGAGGTGATGAGCAGTTCTTC
CDR3: CATSRGFELAGGDEQFF

J: TRBJ1-1
V: TRBV7-9
D: TRBD1
size: -
length: 14
DNA: TGTGCCAGCAGCCTGACAGGGGGCAACACTGAAGCTTTCTTT
CDR3: CASSLTGGNTEAFF